This paragraph covers one TCR beta chain sequence. Its antigen remains unknown. RNA extraction and reverse transcription yielded cDNA as sequencing template. TCRdb keeps only in-frame clones here, not all; method: immunoSEQ multiplex PCR. The table records roughly 100,000 clones, 55% to 70% of them present only once. CDR3 length: 15 amino acids. V dropped 2 bases and J dropped 7; count of bases not matched to a gene: 5. The germline V gene has CDR1 MGHRA and CDR2 YSYEKL. Documented treatment: oral pan-JAK inhibitor, 5-10 mg twice daily. Starting from PBMCs, sorting isolated CD4+ and CD8+ T cells. This sample is part of a study of CD8+ T cells in alopecia areata. Study observations and caveats: Sequencing of scalp samples also includes resident alphabeta T cells from normal skin.

The J gene is TRBJ1-6, the V gene TRBV4-1, with TRBD1 identical over 7 bases. The input for sequencing was CD8+ T cells sorted from blood, taken at approximately week 56, from a patient treated with tofacitinib. The receptor comes from a human donor with alopecia areata. The CDR3 loop reads CASSQPRDRNSPLHF. The CDR3 DNA reads TGCGCCAGCAGCCAACCGCGGGACAGAAATTCACCCCTCCACTTT.